Following are 3 T cell receptor beta chains from one sample sequenced in a study of blood T cells in healthy people across ages. Combining a sample-barcoded 5' primer with a J-beta primer mix, a second PCR ran for about 7 to 11 cycles. TCRdb used MiXCR to reprocess the 5' RACE reads, holding one entry per CDR3 protein. The data hold 1.5 million to 2 million distinct CDR3 sequences, with about 30% observed a single time. Sequences were obtained from blood. All receptors come from a woman aged 25 to 39 in good health.

This clonotype was detected a few times. The chain uses TRBV7-3 and TRBJ1-2, with TRBD1 matching 8 bases. CDR1 is SGHTA, CDR2 FQGTGA, per germline. Trimming took 5 bases from V and 8 from J; bases not matched to a gene: 7. This CDR3 contains 13 residues. The CDR3 loop reads CASSPAAGGGYTF. CDR3 in DNA: TGTGCCAGCAGCCCCGCGGCAGGGGGCGGCTACACCTTC.

This clonotype was counted only a few times. The gene calls are TRBV7-9 and TRBJ2-5, with TRBD2 identical over 11 bases. With V trimmed by 5 bases and J by 2 bases, 7 bases remained unmatched. Germline V CDR1 and CDR2: SEHNR, FQNEAQ (reference sequence). The CDR3 is made up of 16 amino acids. This chain's CDR3 is CASSRDWTSGQETQYF. CDR3 bases: TGTGCCAGCAGCCGGGATTGGACTAGCGGGCAAGAGACCCAGTACTTC.

The gene calls are TRBV2 and TRBJ1-1; 7 bases are a match to TRBD1. Germline CDR1 SNHLY, CDR2 FYNNEI. The J segment lost 8 bases and the V segment lost 4 bases, leaving 7 bases of the junction unmatched. CDR3 length equals 13 residues. CDR3 region: CASSVAGQDEAFF. CDR3 coding DNA: TGTGCCAGCAGTGTGGCCGGACAGGACGAAGCTTTCTTT.